The TCR beta chain under discussion was sequenced for a study of T cell responses to AZD1222 COVID-19 vaccine. Broader study findings: Nearly half of unique spike-specific TCRs reportedly avoided B.1.351 and B.1.1.7 mutated regions. Donors were chiefly white British, with a greater number of females, and clonal diversity was perhaps underestimated.

The table came from immunoSEQ multiplex PCR; TCRdb's copy has only in-frame clones and leaves some out. Here the sample spans some 150,000 clones, roughly 92% being singletons. A note on this clone: Its antigen is not known.

The sequence was collected from an adult in good health. Specimen: peripheral blood, collected on day 0 of AZD1222 vaccination.

CDR3 DNA sequence: TGTGCCACCAGCGCGGACAGGCCTCTCTACAATGAGCAGTTCTTC. Amino acid sequence: CATSADRPLYNEQFF. This chain uses TRBV15 with TRBJ2-1, with 7 bases aligning to TRBD1. This CDR3 contains 15 residues. In germline, CDR1 is LNHNV, CDR2 YYDKDF (reference sequence). V was clipped by 5 bases and J by 3 bases; unmatched bases: 7.